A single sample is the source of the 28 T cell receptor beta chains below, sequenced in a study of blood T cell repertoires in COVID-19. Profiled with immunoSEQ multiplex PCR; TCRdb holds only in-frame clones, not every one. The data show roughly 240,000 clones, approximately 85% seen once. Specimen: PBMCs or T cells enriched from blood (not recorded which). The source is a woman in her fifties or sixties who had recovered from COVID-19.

The CDR3 region has the DNA TGTGCCAGCAGGGGGGTTAGCGGGAGGGCAAATGAGCAGTTCTTC. Translated: CASRGVSGRANEQFF. J is TRBJ2-1 and V is TRBV6-5; 11 nucleotides match TRBD2. V lost 6 bases to trimming and J lost 7 bases; unmatched junction nucleotides: 8. The CDR3 runs 15 residues. Germline CDR1 reads MNHEY; CDR2 reads SVGAGI.

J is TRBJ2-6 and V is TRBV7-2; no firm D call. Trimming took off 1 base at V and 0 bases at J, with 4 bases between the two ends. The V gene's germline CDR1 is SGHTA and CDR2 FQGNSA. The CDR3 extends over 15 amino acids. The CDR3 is CASSLVASGANVLTF. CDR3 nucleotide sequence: TGTGCCAGCAGCTTAGTGGCCTCTGGGGCCAACGTCCTGACTTTC.

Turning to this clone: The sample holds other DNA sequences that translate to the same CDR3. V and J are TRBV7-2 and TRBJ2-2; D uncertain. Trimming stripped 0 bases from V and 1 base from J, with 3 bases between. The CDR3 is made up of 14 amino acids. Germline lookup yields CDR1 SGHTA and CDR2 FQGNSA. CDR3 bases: TGTGCCAGCAGCTTAGCGAGGAACACCGGGGAGCTGTTTTTT. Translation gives CASSLARNTGELFF.

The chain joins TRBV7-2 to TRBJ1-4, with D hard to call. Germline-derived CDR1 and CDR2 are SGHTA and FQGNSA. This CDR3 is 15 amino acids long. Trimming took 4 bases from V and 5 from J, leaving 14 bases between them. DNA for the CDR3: TGTGCCAGCAGCTCAGAAAAGAGGCGAAATGAAAAACTGTTTTTT. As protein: CASSSEKRRNEKLFF.

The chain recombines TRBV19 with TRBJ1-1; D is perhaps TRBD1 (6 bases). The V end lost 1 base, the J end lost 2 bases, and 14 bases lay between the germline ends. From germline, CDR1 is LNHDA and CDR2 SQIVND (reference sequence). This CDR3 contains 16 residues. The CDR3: CASSIVTGTANTEAFF. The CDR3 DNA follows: TGTGCCAGTAGTATAGTAACAGGGACGGCCAACACTGAAGCTTTCTTT.

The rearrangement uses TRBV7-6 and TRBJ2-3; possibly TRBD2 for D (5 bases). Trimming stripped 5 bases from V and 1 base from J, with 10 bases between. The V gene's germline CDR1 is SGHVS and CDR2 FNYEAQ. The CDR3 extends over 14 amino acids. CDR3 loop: CASSLLGGTDTQYF. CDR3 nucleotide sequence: TGTGCCAGCAGCCTCCTCGGGGGCACAGATACGCAGTATTTT.

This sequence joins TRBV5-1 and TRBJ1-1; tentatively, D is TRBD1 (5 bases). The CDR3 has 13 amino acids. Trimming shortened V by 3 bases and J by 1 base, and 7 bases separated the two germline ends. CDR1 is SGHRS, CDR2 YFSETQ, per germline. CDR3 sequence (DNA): TGCGCCAGCAGCTACGGACAGAACACTGAAGCTTTCTTT. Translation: CASSYGQNTEAFF. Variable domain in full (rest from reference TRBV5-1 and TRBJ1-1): KAGVTQTPRYLIKTRGQQVTLSCSPISGHRSVSWYQQTPGQGLQFLFEYFSETQRNKGNFPGRFSGRQFSNSRSEMNVSTLELGDSALYLCASSYGQNTEAFFGQGTRLTVV.

CDR3 in DNA: TGCGCCAGCAGCCTTTTAACTACCGGGGAGCTGTTTTTT. It specifies CASSLLTTGELFF. The V gene is TRBV4-1, the J gene TRBJ2-2; D ambiguous. Germline CDR1 reads MGHRA; CDR2 reads YSYEKL. With 4 bases removed from V and 5 bases from J, the gap between germline ends came to 8 bases. The CDR3 contains 13 residues.

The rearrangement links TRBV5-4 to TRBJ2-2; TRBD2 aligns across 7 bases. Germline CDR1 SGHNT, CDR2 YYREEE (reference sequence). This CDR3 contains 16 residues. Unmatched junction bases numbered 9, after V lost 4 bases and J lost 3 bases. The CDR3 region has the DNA TGTGCCAGCAGCCCTCGGGTGGCGGGGGACACCGGGGAGCTGTTTTTT. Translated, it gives CASSPRVAGDTGELFF.

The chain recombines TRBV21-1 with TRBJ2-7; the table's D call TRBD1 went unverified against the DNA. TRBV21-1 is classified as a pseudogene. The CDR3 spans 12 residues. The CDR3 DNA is TGTGCCAGCAGCAGCCCACAGGCCGAGCAGTACTTC. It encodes CASSSPQAEQYF.

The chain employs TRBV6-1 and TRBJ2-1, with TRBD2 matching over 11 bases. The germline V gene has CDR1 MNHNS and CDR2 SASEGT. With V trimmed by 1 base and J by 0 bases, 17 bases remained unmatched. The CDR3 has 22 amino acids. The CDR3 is CASSEGASGGLMLPSSYNEQFF. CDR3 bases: TGTGCCAGCAGTGAAGGGGCTAGCGGGGGGCTCATGCTACCTAGCTCCTACAATGAGCAGTTCTTC.

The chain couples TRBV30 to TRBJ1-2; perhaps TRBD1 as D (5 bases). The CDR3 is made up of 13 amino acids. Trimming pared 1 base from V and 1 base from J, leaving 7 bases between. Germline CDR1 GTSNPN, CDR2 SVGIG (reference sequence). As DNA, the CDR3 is TGTGCCTGGAGTGCGGGACTTAACTATGGCTACACCTTC. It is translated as CAWSAGLNYGYTF. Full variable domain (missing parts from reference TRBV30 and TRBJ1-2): SQTIHQWPATLVQPVGSPLSLECTVEGTSNPNLYWYRQAAGRGLQLLFYSVGIGQISSEVPQNLSASRPQDRQFILSSKKLLLSDSGFYLCAWSAGLNYGYTFGSGTRLTVV.

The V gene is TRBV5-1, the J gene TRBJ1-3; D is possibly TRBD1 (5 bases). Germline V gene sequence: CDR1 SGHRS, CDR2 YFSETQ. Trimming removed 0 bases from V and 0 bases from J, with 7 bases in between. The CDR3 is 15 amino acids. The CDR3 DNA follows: TGCGCCAGCAGCTTGGAGGGACTCTCTGGAAACACCATATATTTT. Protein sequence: CASSLEGLSGNTIYF.

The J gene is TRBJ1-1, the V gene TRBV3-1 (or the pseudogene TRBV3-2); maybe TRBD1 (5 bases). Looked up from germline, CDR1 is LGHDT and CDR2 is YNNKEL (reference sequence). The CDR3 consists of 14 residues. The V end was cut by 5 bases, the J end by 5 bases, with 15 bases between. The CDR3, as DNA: TGTGCCAGCAGCTATTCCGAAAGGGGAACTGAAGCTTTCTTT. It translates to CASSYSERGTEAFF.

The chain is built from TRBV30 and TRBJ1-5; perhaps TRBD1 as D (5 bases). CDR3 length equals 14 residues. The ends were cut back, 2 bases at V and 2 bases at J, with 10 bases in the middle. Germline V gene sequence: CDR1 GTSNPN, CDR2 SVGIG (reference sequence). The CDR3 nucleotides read TGTGCCTGGAGTAGGGGATGGGGCAATCAGCCCCAGCATTTT. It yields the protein CAWSRGWGNQPQHF.

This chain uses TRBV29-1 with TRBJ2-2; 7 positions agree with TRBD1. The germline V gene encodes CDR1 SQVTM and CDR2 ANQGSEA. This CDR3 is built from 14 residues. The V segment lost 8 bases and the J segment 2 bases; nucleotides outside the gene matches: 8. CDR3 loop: CSSRGQANTGELFF. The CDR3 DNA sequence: TGCAGCTCCCGCGGACAGGCAAACACCGGGGAGCTGTTTTTT.

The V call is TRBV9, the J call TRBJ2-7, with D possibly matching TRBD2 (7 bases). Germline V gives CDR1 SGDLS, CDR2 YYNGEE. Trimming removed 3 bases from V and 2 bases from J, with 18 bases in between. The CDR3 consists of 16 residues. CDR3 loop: CASSAAGGRGPYEQYF. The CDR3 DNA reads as TGTGCCAGCAGCGCCGCCGGGGGGCGGGGGCCCTACGAGCAGTACTTC.

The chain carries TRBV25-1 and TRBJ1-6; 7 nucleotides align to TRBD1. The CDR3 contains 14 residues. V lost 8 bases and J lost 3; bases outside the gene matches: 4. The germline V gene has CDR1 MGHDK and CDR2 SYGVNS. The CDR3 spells CASLGQSYNSPLHF. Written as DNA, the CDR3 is TGTGCCAGCTTGGGACAGAGCTATAATTCACCCCTCCACTTT.

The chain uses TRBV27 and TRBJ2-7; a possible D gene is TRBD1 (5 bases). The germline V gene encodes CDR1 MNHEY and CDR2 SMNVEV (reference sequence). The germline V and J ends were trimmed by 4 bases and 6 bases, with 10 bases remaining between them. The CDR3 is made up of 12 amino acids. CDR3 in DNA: TGTGCCAGCAGTTCCTCAGGGATCGAGCAGTACTTC. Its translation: CASSSSGIEQYF.

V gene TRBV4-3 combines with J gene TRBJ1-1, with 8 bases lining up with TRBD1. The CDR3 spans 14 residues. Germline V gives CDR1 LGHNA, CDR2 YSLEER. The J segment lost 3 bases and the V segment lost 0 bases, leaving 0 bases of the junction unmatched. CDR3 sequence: CASSQDRGHTEAFF. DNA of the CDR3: TGCGCCAGCAGCCAAGACAGGGGGCACACTGAAGCTTTCTTT.

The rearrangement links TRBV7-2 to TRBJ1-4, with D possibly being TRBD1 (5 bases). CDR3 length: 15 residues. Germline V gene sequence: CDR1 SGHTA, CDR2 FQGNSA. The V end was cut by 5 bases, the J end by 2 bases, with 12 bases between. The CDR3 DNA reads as TGTGCCAGCAGCAGAACCAGACAGACTAATGAAAAACTGTTTTTT. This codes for CASSRTRQTNEKLFF.

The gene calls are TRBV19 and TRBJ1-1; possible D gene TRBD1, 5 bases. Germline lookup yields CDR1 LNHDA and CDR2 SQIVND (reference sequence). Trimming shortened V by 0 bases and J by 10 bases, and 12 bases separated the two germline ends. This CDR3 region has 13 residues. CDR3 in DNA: TGTGCCAGTAGTATAGAGGCCGCTCAGGGAGCTTTCTTT. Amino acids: CASSIEAAQGAFF. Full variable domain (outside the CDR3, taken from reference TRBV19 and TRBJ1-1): DGGITQSPKYLFRKEGQNVTLSCEQNLNHDAMYWYRQDPGQGLRLIYYSQIVNDFQKGDIAEGYSVSREKKESFPLTVTSAQKNPTAFYLCASSIEAAQGAFFGQGTRLTVV.

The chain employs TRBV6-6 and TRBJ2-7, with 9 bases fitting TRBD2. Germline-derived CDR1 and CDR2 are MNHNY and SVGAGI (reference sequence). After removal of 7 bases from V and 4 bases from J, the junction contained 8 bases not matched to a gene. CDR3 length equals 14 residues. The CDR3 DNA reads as TGTGCCAGCAAAGTAGCGGGAGACGGGTACGAGCAGTACTTC. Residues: CASKVAGDGYEQYF.

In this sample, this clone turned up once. Written as DNA, the CDR3 is TGTGCCAGCAGTTCGCCAGGGGGCTGGAATTCACCCCTCCACTTT. This encodes CASSSPGGWNSPLHF. The gene calls are TRBV27 and TRBJ1-6; TRBD1 agrees at 8 bases. CDR3 length: 15 amino acids. Germline-derived CDR1 and CDR2 are MNHEY and SMNVEV (reference sequence). Trimming at V came to 4 bases and at J to 7 bases, leaving 6 bases not matched to a gene.

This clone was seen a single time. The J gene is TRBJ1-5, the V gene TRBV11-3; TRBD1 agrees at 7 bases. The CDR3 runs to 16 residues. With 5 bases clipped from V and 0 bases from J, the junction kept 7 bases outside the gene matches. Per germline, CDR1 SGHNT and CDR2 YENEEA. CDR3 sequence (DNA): TGTGCCAGCAGCACCAAACAGGGGATTAGCAATCAGCCCCAGCATTTT. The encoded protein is CASSTKQGISNQPQHF.

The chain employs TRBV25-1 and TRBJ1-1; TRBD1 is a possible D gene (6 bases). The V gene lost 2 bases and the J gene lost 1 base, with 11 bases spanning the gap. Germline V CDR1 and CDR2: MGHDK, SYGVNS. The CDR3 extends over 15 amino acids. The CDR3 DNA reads TGTGCCAGCAGTGAAGGCTTGGGACAGAACACTGAAGCTTTCTTT. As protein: CASSEGLGQNTEAFF.

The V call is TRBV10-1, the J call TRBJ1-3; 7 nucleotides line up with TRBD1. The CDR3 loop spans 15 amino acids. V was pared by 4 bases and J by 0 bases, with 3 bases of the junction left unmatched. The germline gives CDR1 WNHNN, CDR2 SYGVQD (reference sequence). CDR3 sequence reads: CASSGQGISGNTIYF. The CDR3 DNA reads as TGCGCCAGCAGTGGACAGGGAATCTCTGGAAACACCATATATTTT.

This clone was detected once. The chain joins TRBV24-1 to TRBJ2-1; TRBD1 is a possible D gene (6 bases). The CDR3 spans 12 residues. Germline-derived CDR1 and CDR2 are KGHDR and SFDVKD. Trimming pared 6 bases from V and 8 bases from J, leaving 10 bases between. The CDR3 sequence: CATSQGSDEQFF. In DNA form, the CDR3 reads TGTGCCACCAGTCAGGGGTCGGATGAGCAGTTCTTC.